This T cell receptor (beta chain) was identified in a study of T cells in Graves' hyperthyroidism and ophthalmopathy. Findings and limits, study-wide: In validation, the model predicted ophthalmopathy. These predictions came a median about 6 months before onset.

There are many counts of this clonotype. The target antigen is unknown. This CDR3 has 13 residues. The germline CDR1 and CDR2 sequences are LNHDA and SQIVND (reference sequence). Deletions cut 3 bases from V and 7 bases from J, with 13 bases between. Patients showing uncontrolled infection, other autoimmune disease, pregnancy or lactation were ineligible. The investigators amplified TCR beta CDR3 regions from RNA transcripts. The HTBI primer set served for first-round RT-PCR of the TCR CDR3. TCRdb used MiXCR to reprocess the multiplex PCR reads, holding one entry per CDR3 protein. The table has approximately 330,000 distinct CDR3 sequences, roughly 13% seen once.

The clonotype comes from a woman in her 40s with Graves' ophthalmopathy. The gene calls are TRBV19 and TRBJ2-7; D perhaps matches TRBD2 (5 bases). Sequenced material: blood. The CDR3 DNA follows: TGTGCCAGTAGTATCTTGAAAGGGAGTGAGCAGTACTTC. The encoded protein is CASSILKGSEQYF.